The present TCR beta chain was sequenced within a study of cytomegalovirus exposure and HLA in healthy donors. In germline, CDR1 is MDHEN, CDR2 SYDVKM. The CDR3 has 15 amino acids. The J segment lost 1 base and the V segment lost 5 bases, leaving 6 bases of the junction unmatched. It was with 60 Vbeta and 13 Jbeta primers that the PCR ran. Assay: immunoSEQ multiplex PCR; the TCRdb copy retains only in-frame clones and omits some. The sample gives about 120,000 clones, just under 75% of which show up once; 2% to 2.5% is in the top ten. The chain carries TRBV28 and TRBJ2-7; 9 bases align to TRBD1. Source material: PBMCs. This receptor was identified in a human donor in good health. DNA for the CDR3: TGTGCCAGCAGTCGATTACAGGGGGCATCCTACGAGCAGTACTTC. This gives the protein CASSRLQGASYEQYF. The full variable domain, rest sourced from reference TRBV28 and TRBJ2-7, is DVKVTQSSRYLVKRTGEKVFLECVQDMDHENMFWYRQDPGLGLRLIYFSYDVKMKEKGDIPEGYSVSREKKERFSLILESASTNQTSMYLCASSRLQGASYEQYFGPGTRLTVT.